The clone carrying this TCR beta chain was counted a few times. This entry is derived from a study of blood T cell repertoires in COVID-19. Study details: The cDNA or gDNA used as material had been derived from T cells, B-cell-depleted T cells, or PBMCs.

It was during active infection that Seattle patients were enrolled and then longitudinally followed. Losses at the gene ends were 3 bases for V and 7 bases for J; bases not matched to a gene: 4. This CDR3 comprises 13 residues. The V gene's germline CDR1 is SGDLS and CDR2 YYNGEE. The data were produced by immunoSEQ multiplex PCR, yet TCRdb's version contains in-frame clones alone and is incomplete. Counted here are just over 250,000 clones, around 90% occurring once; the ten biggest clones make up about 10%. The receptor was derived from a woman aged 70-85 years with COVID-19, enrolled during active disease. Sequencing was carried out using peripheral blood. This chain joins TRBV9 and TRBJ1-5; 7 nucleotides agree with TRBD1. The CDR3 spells CASSGGQFQPQHF. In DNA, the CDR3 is TGTGCCAGCAGCGGGGGACAGTTCCAGCCCCAGCATTTT.